This T cell receptor beta chain originates from a study of T cells after yellow fever vaccination. Study-wide findings and caveats: Post-booster repertoires again held most primary-vaccination clones (roughly 95% CD4, approximately 90% CD8).

This CDR3 region has 13 residues. The V and J ends lost 0 bases and 6 bases respectively, with 9 bases between them. Germline V lookup: CDR1 SGHDT, CDR2 YYEEEE. A few counts support this clonotype. Its antigen is unidentified. TCRdb reanalysed the 5' RACE reads using MiXCR and keeps one entry per CDR3 protein. In the table there are 200,000 to 300,000 distinct CDR3 sequences, 10% to 15% of which are singletons. The specimen comprised CD4+ T cells sorted from PBMCs, sampled 45 days after the yellow fever booster vaccination. The chain carries TRBV5-6 and TRBJ1-1; D may be TRBD1 (6 bases). The source of this sequence is a man in his thirties or forties who received the YFV17D yellow fever vaccine. This CDR3 reads CASSLGTVAEAFF. CDR3 sequence (DNA): TGTGCCAGCAGCTTGGGGACAGTCGCTGAAGCTTTCTTT.